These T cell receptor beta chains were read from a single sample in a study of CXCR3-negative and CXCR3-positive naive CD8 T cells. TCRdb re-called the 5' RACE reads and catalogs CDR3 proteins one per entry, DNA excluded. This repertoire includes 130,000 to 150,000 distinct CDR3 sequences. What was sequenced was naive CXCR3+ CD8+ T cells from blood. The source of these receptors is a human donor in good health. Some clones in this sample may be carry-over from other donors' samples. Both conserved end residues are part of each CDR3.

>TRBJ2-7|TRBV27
CASSGEDLYEQYF
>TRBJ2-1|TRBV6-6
CASRDRSKDEQFF
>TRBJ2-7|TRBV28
CASRHYEMSSYEQYF
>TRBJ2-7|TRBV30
CAWMEESYEQYF
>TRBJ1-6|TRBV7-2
CASSLLTGATLHF
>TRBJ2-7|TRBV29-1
CSAQGTGVYEQYF
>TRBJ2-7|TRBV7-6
CASSLGDASYEQYF
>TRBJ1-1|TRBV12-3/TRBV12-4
CASSPLQGPPAWTEAFF
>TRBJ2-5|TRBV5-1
CDSSLASTAQETQYF
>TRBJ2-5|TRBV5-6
CASSWGTGGIETQYF
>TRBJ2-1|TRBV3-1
CASSQDDPLNEQFF
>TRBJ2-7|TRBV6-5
CASSYNQGLDEQYF
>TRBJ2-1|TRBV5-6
CASSLWRTGSYNEQFF
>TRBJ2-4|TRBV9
CASSVAAGGLENIQYF
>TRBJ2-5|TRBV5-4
CASSLVVLAGGPVETQYF
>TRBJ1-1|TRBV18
CASSPPGTEAFF
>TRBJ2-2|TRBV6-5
CASSPLAGGPGELFF
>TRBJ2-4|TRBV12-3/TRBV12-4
CASSLRDYQYF
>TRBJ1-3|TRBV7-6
CASSPRDSFEPFSGNTIYF
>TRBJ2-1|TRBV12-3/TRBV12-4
CASSFAGSSYNEQFF
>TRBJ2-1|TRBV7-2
CASNPLGTDHNEQFF
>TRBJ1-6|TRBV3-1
CASSPAATSPLHF
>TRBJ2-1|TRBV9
CASSVDLASGSYNEQFF
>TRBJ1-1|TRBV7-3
CASSLGGVNAEAFF
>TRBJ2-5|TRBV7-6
CASSSGGETQYF
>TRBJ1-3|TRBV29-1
CSVDRQDSGNTIYF
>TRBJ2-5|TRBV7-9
CASSEGLAERQETQYF
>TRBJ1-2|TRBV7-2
CASSPRTGGYTF
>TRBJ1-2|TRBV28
CASGDRKYGYTF
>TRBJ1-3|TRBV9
CASICSREVGNTIYF
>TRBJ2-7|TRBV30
CAWSDRAIPYEQYF